Included here is one T cell receptor beta chain sequence, with context. Its target is unknown. The record originates from a study of cytomegalovirus exposure and HLA in healthy donors. Across the whole study: An early release of data contained roughly 86 million unique TCRs, which came from HLA-typed donors. Out of a few hundred genotyped donors, roughly 80% belonged to the Caucasian-associated ancestry cluster. General study findings and limits: Fewer N-insertions (relative to the roughly 670-donor mean) were reportedly seen in an Asian-associated ancestry cluster in a later analysis. The study listed some 160 cytomegalovirus-associated TCR beta chains.

Vbeta (60) and Jbeta (13) primers were used in the PCR. TCRdb keeps only in-frame clones here, not all; method: immunoSEQ multiplex PCR. The sample records around 200,000 clones, around two thirds being singletons. Germline assignment: CDR1 MNHEY and CDR2 SMNVEV (reference sequence). The CDR3 covers 15 residues. V dropped 8 bases and J dropped 4; count of bases not matched to a gene: 10. The sequencing sample was made of PBMCs. The gene calls are TRBV27 and TRBJ2-2; 7 nucleotides agree with TRBD1. The sequence derives from a man aged 35-49 years in good health and CMV-seronegative. CDR3 sequence (DNA): TGTGCCAGCTCCCCGGGACAGAGGACCACCGGGGAGCTGTTTTTT. It is translated as CASSPGQRTTGELFF.